This section outlines one TCR beta chain sequence together with its context. Its specificity is not known. Use of 60 Vbeta and 13 Jbeta primers characterized the PCR. Generated by immunoSEQ multiplex PCR, the TCRdb table keeps only in-frame clones and is missing some. Found here are some 200,000 clones, around 77% of them singletons; the top ten hold roughly 3%. This sample stems from a study of cytomegalovirus exposure and HLA in healthy donors. Study findings and constraints: The listing of roughly 160 TCR beta chains classed them as cytomegalovirus-associated.

Trimming shortened V by 3 bases and J by 5 bases, and 14 bases separated the two germline ends. This CDR3 spans 14 amino acids. Germline CDR1 and CDR2: SGDLS and YYNGEE. The chain carries TRBV9 and TRBJ2-5, with a tentative D call TRBD1 (6 bases). The sequenced sample consisted of PBMCs. The receptor was derived from a woman in her thirties in good health and CMV-seronegative. The CDR3 sequence is CASSAGGSWETQYF. Here the CDR3 DNA reads TGTGCCAGCAGCGCTGGGGGCTCCTGGGAGACCCAGTACTTC.